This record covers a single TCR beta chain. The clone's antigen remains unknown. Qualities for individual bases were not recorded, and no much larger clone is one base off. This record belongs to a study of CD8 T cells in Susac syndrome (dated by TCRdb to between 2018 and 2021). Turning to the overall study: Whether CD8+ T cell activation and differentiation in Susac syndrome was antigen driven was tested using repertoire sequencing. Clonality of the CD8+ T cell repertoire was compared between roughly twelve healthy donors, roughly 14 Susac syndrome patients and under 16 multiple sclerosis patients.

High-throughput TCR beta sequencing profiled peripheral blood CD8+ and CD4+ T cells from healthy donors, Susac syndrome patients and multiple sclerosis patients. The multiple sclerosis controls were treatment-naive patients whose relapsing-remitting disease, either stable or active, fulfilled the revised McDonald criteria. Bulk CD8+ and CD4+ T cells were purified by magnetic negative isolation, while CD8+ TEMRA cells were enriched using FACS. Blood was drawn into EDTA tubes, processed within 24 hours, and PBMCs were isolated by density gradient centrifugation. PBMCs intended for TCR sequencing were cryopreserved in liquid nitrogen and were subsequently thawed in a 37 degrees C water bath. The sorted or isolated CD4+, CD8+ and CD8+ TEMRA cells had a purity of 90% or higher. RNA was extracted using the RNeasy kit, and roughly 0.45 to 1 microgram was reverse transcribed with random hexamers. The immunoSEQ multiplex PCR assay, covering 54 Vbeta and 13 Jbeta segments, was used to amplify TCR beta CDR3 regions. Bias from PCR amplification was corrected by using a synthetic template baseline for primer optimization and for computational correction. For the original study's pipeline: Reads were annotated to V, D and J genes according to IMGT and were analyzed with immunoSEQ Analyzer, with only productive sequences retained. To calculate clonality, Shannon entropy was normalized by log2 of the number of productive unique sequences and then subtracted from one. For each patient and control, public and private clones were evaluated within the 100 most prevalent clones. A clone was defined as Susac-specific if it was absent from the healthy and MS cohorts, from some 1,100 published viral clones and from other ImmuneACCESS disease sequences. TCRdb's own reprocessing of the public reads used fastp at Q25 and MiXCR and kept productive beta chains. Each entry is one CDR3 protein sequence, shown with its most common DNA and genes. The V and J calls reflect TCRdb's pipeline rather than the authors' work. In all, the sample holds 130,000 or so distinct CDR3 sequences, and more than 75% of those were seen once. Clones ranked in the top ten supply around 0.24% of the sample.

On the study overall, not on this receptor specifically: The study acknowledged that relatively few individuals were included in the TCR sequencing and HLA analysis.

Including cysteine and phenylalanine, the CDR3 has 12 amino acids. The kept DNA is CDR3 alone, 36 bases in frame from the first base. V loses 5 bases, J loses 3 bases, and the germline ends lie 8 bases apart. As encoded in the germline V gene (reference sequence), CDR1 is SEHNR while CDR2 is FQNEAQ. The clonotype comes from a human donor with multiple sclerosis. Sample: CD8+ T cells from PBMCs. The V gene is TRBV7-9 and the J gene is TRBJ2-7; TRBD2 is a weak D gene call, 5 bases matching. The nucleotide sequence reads TGTGCCAGCAGCCCAGACTACTACGAGCAGTACTTC. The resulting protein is CASSPDYYEQYF.